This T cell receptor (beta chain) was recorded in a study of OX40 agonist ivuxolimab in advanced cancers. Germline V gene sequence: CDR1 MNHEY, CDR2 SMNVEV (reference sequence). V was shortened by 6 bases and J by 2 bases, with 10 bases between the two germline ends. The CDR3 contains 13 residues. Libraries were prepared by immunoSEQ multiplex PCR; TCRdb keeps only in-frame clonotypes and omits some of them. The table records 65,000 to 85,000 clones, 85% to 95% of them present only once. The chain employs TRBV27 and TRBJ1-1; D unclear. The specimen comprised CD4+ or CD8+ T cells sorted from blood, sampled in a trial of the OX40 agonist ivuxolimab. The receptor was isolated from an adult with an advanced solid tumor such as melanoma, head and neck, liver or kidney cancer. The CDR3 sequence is CASSGRANTEAFF. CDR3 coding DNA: TGTGCCAGCAGCGGACGGGCAAACACTGAAGCTTTCTTT.